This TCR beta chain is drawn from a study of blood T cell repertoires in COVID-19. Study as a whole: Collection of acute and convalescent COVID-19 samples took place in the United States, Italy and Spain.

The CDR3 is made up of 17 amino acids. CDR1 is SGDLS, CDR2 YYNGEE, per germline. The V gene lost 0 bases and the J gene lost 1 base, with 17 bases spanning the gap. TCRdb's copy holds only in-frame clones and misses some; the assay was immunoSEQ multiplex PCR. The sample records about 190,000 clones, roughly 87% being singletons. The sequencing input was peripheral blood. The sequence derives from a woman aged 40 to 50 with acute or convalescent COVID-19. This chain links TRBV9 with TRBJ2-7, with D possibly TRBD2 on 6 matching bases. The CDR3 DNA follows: TGTGCCAGCAGCGTAGGGACTACCAATCGTGATTCCTACGAGCAGTACTTC. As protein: CASSVGTTNRDSYEQYF.